These 2 T cell receptor beta chains were all obtained from the same sample, sequenced in a study of cytomegalovirus exposure and HLA in healthy donors (dated by TCRdb to between 2016 and 2019). The protocol used for the library was the immunoSEQ multiplex PCR assay. For the multiplex PCR, a mixture combining 60 forward primers for TCR Vbeta segments and 13 reverse primers for TCR Jbeta segments was used. In its TCRdb copy, this immuneACCESS table keeps in-frame sequences only and misses some clones. Where compared with another copy, unresolved V genes explain less than half of these, and the others have no known cause. Across this sample there are roughly 190,000 clones, with over 60% seen only once. Less than 1.1% of the sample comes from the top ten. The sequenced material came from PBMCs. The receptor set was obtained from a woman aged 40 to 50 in good health and CMV-seronegative.

This sequence joins TRBV5-4 and TRBJ2-5, with D maybe TRBD1 (6 bases). TRBJ2-7 explains the end of the DNA better; the J call may be wrong. Germline lookup yields CDR1 SGHNT and CDR2 YYREEE (reference sequence). This CDR3 region has 14 residues. This chain's CDR3 is CASSPSGQTYEQYF. As DNA, the CDR3 is TGTGCCAGCAGCCCGTCGGGACAAACCTACGAGCAGTACTTC.

The J gene is TRBJ1-2, the V gene TRBV7-2; D is perhaps TRBD1 (6 bases). Per germline, CDR1 SGHTA and CDR2 FQGNSA. CDR3 length equals 14 residues. V gave up 5 bases and J gave up 6 bases, with 16 bases separating them. Here the CDR3 reads CASSMDRQAHGYTF. The CDR3 bases are TGTGCCAGCAGCATGGACAGACAGGCCCATGGCTACACCTTC.